Shown below are 15 T cell receptor beta chains from a single sample sequenced in a study of radiotherapy plus CTLA-4 blockade in lung cancer (dated by TCRdb to 2016 to 2019). Libraries were built with the immunoSEQ multiplex PCR assay. TCRdb's version of the immuneACCESS table is confined to in-frame rearrangements and falls short of the full clone set. An unresolved V gene accounts for under half of the shortfall where checked; the remainder is of unknown origin. The sample yields more than 95,000 clones; 65% to 85% were counted once. 2.8% of the sample rests with the top ten. Specimen: peripheral blood, collected from a patient treated with radiotherapy plus ipilimumab. The receptors were sampled from a human donor with non-small cell lung cancer who had a partial response to radiotherapy plus ipilimumab. Some clones in this sample may be carry-over from other donors' samples.

The rearrangement joins TRBV6-6 to TRBJ2-1, with D maybe TRBD2 (5 bases). Germline values: CDR1 MNHNY, CDR2 SVGAGI (reference sequence). The CDR3 extends over 14 amino acids. With 4 bases removed from V and 5 bases from J, the gap between germline ends came to 12 bases. Here the CDR3 DNA reads TGTGCCAGCAGTTTAGACTACCTAAACAATGAGCAGTTCTTC. It specifies CASSLDYLNNEQFF.

This chain joins TRBV9 and TRBJ2-5; 8 bases agree with TRBD1. Germline assignment: CDR1 SGDLS and CDR2 YYNGEE. The CDR3 consists of 14 residues. V was pared by 3 bases and J by 5 bases, with 6 bases of the junction left unmatched. The CDR3, as DNA: TGTGCCAGCAGCGCAGGGGGCGATTGGGAGACCCAGTACTTC. It translates to CASSAGGDWETQYF.

V is TRBV7-6 and J is TRBJ1-6, with 7 bases that match TRBD1. CDR3 size: 21 residues. After removal of 4 bases from V and 5 bases from J, the junction contained 23 bases not matched to a gene. Germline CDR1 and CDR2: SGHVS and FNYEAQ. CDR3 nucleotide sequence: TGTGCCAGCAGCTCCCCATGGCGTAGGGGGCCACCTTCCGATAATAATTCACCCCTCCACTTT. Protein product: CASSSPWRRGPPSDNNSPLHF.

The chain links TRBV2 to TRBJ1-2; 8 nucleotides line up with TRBD1. This CDR3 is 13 amino acids long. Germline values: CDR1 SNHLY, CDR2 FYNNEI. Trimming at V came to 6 bases and at J to 6 bases, leaving 6 bases not matched to a gene. For the CDR3, the DNA is TGTGCCAGCAGGCGGACAGGGTGGGATGGCTACACCTTC. Its protein product is CASRRTGWDGYTF.

V usage is TRBV19 and J usage is TRBJ2-2; 7 nucleotides align to TRBD1. CDR3 size: 15 residues. Germline CDR1 LNHDA, CDR2 SQIVND (reference sequence). V was clipped by 5 bases and J by 5 bases; unmatched bases: 8. The CDR3: CASSPRTGGTGELFF. The CDR3, as DNA: TGTGCCAGTAGTCCTCGGACAGGCGGAACCGGGGAGCTGTTTTTT. Drawing the rest from reference TRBV19 and TRBJ2-2, the complete variable domain is DGGITQSPKYLFRKEGQNVTLSCEQNLNHDAMYWYRQDPGQGLRLIYYSQIVNDFQKGDIAEGYSVSREKKESFPLTVTSAQKNPTAFYLCASSPRTGGTGELFFGEGSRLTVL.

The chain employs TRBV6-1 and TRBJ1-2; 11 bases match TRBD1. The CDR3 contains 13 residues. Germline trimming cut 4 bases from V and 8 bases from J; bases unmatched to any gene: 3. Germline values: CDR1 MNHNS, CDR2 SASEGT. As DNA, the CDR3 is TGTGCCAGCAGTGGCCGGACAGGGGGCGGCTACACCTTC. Its translation: CASSGRTGGGYTF.

The chain couples TRBV9 to TRBJ2-5; TRBD2 aligns across 12 bases. Germline V lookup: CDR1 SGDLS, CDR2 YYNGEE. The V gene end was trimmed by 2 bases and the J gene end by 5 bases; junction bases not matched to a gene: 7. The CDR3 totals 16 residues. The CDR3: CASSVALAGGGETQYF. As DNA, the CDR3 is TGTGCCAGCAGCGTCGCACTAGCGGGAGGTGGCGAGACCCAGTACTTC.

The rearrangement uses TRBV6-5 and TRBJ1-5; maybe TRBD1 (5 bases). The CDR3 is made up of 15 amino acids. The germline V gene has CDR1 MNHEY and CDR2 SVGAGI. Trimming removed 6 bases from V and 6 bases from J, with 18 bases in between. The CDR3 region has the DNA TGTGCCAGCAGACCACGACAGACCCAGGGTCAGCCCCAGCATTTT. This encodes CASRPRQTQGQPQHF.

V is TRBV9 and J is TRBJ2-3; 9 nucleotides align to TRBD2. The CDR3 is made up of 16 amino acids. Germline assignment: CDR1 SGDLS and CDR2 YYNGEE. J was trimmed by 6 bases and V by 1 base; bases with no gene match: 9. The CDR3 reads CASSVPLAGAGDTQYF. The CDR3 DNA reads as TGTGCCAGCAGCGTACCCTTAGCGGGGGCGGGTGATACGCAGTATTTT.

This clone occurred once. The rearrangement links TRBV19 to TRBJ1-2, with D perhaps TRBD1 (6 bases). This CDR3 has 15 amino acids. V was pared by 5 bases and J by 8 bases, with 21 bases between. Germline values: CDR1 LNHDA, CDR2 SQIVND (reference sequence). CDR3 sequence reads: CASSPAGAEVDGYTF. For the CDR3, the DNA is TGTGCCAGTAGTCCGGCAGGGGCTGAGGTTGACGGCTACACCTTC.

This rearrangement joins TRBV30 to TRBJ2-3; maybe TRBD2 (6 bases). Germline assignment: CDR1 GTSNPN and CDR2 SVGIG (reference sequence). V lost 3 bases, J lost 0 bases, and 13 bases lay in between. The CDR3 is made up of 15 amino acids. CDR3 DNA: TGTGCCTGGAGGCGCGGGCGGGGTAGCACAGATACGCAGTATTTT. Amino acid sequence: CAWRRGRGSTDTQYF.

The chain combines TRBV9 with TRBJ1-6, with TRBD1 identical over 7 bases. Trimming took 4 bases from V and 9 from J; bases not matched to a gene: 4. This CDR3 has 13 residues. CDR1 is SGDLS and CDR2 is YYNGEE in the germline V gene. The CDR3 here is CASSTGQSSPLHF. DNA of the CDR3: TGTGCCAGCAGCACGGGACAGAGTTCACCCCTCCACTTT. The whole variable domain, remainder taken from reference TRBV9 and TRBJ1-6, is DSGVTQTPKHLITATGQRVTLRCSPRSGDLSVYWYQQSLDQGLQFLIQYYNGEERAKGNILERFSAQQFPDLHSELNLSSLELGDSALYFCASSTGQSSPLHFGNGTRLTVT.

The chain is built from TRBV19 and TRBJ1-1, with D possibly being TRBD1 (5 bases). This CDR3 is built from 15 residues. Germline V gene data show CDR1 as LNHDA and CDR2 as SQIVND (reference sequence). Trimming stripped 3 bases from V and 1 base from J, with 12 bases between. As DNA, the CDR3 is TGTGCCAGTAGTATCGCAGGGTTAGGGAACACTGAAGCTTTCTTT. It encodes CASSIAGLGNTEAFF.

The chain carries TRBV7-8 and TRBJ2-7; unclear D gene. The CDR3 runs to 12 residues. V lost 5 bases to trimming and J lost 6 bases, with 11 bases between them. Germline V gene lookup returns CDR1 SGHVS and CDR2 FQNEAQ. The CDR3 nucleotides read TGTGCCAGCAGCCTTTCTAGTGCCGAGCAGTACTTC. The encoded protein is CASSLSSAEQYF.

V is TRBV7-2 and J is TRBJ2-2, with D maybe TRBD2 (6 bases). The length of the CDR3 is 17 residues. The germline V gene encodes CDR1 SGHTA and CDR2 FQGNSA. The V gene lost 2 bases and the J gene lost 5 bases, with 18 bases spanning the gap. CDR3 coding DNA: TGTGCCAGCAGCTTATGGCGACTAGACCCGAGGACCGGGGAGCTGTTTTTT. Its protein product is CASSLWRLDPRTGELFF.